This T cell receptor (beta chain) was recorded in a study of response to subunit inactivated influenza vaccine. Study-wide findings and caveats: Each seasonal influenza vaccination, the authors suggested, recruits few new T cells.

This CDR3 contains 15 residues. V was clipped by 0 bases and J by 3 bases, with 10 bases between them. Concerning this clonotype itself: Its specificity is unknown.

MiXCR, applied by TCRdb to the RT-PCR reads, yields one record per CDR3 protein. The data contain more than 700,000 distinct CDR3 sequences, 21% of them seen just once; the ten biggest clones take up 9.5% to 13%. The clonotype originates from a man between 50 and 59 years old who received an inactivated influenza vaccine. The chain has TRBV12-3 or TRBV12-4 and TRBJ2-3, with a possible D match to TRBD2 (6 bases). Sequences were derived from PBMCs from blood, sampled 5 days after vaccination. CDR3 sequence: CASSLAGSGTDTQYF. As DNA, the CDR3 is TGTGCCAGCAGTTTAGCGGGGAGCGGGACAGATACGCAGTATTTT.